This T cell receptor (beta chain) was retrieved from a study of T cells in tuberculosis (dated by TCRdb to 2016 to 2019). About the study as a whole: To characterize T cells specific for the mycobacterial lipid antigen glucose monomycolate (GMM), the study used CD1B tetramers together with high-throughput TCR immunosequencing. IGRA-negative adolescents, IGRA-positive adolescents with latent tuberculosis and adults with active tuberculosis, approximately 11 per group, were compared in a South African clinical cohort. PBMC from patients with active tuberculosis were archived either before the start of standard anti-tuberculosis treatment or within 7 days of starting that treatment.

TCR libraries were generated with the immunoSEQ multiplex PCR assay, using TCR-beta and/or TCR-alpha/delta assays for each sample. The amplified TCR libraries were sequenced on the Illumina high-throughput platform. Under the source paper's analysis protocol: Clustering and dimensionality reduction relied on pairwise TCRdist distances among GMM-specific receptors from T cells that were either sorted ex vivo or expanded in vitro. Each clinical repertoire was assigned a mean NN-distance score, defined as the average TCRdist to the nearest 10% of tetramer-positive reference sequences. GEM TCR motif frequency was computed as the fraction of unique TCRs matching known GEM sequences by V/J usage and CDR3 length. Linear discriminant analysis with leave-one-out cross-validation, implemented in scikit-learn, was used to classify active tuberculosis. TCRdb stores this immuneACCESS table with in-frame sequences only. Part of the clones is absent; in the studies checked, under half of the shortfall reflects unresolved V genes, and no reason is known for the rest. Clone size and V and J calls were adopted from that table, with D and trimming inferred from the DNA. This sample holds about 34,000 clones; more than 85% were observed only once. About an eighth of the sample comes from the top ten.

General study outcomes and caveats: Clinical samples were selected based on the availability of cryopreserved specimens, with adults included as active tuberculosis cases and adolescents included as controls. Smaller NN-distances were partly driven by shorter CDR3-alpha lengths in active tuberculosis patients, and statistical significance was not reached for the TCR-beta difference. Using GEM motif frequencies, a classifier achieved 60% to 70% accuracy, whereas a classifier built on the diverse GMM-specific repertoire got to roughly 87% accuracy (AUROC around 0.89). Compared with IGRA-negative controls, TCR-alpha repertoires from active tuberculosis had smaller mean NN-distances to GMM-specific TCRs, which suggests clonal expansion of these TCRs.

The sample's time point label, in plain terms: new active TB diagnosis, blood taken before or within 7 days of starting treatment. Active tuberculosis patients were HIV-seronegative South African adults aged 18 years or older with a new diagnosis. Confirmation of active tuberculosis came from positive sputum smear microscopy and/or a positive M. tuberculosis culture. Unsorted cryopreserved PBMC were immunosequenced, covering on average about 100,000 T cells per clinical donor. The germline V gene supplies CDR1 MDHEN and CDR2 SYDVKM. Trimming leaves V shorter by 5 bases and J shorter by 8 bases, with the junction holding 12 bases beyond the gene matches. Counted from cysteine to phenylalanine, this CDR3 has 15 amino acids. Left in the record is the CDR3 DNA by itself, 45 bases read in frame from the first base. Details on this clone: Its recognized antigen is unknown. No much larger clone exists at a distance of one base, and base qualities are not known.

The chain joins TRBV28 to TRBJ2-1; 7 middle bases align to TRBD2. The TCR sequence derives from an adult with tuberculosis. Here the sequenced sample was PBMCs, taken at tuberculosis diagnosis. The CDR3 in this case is CASSTTGTNRHEQFF. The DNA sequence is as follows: TGTGCCAGCAGTACCACCGGGACTAATCGGCATGAGCAGTTCTTC.